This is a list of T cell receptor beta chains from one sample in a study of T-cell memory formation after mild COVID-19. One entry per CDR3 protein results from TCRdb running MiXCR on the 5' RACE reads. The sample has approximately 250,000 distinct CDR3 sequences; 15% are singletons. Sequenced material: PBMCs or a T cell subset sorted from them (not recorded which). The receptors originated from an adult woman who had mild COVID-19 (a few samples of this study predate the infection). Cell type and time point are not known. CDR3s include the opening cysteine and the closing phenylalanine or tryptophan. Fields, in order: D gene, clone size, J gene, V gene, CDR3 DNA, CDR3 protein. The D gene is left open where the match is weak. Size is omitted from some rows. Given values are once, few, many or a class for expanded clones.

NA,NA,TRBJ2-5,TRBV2,TGTGCCAGCACCCGGTCCTGGCGAACAAAAGAGACCCAGTACTTC,CASTRSWRTKETQYF
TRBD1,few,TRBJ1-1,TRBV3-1,TGTGCCAGCAGCCCGGGACAGGGGGCTGAAGCTTTCTTT,CASSPGQGAEAFF
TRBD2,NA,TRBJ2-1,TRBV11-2,TGTGCCAGCAGATCCCCCCGGGAGCGGGGTATGAATGAGCAGTTCTTC,CASRSPRERGMNEQFF
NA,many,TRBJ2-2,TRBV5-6,TGTGCCAGCAGCTTGTTCGACACCCTGACCGGGGAGCTGTTTTTT,CASSLFDTLTGELFF
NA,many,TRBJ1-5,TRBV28,TGTGCCAGCAAAAAGGCGGGGAGCAATCAGCCCCAGCATTTT,CASKKAGSNQPQHF
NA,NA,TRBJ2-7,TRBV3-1,TGTGCCAGCAGCCAAATAGGCGAGCAGTACTTC,CASSQIGEQYF
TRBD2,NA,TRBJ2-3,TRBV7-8,TGTGCCAGCAGCTTAGACTTACTAGCGGGGGTCACAGATACGCAGTATTTT,CASSLDLLAGVTDTQYF
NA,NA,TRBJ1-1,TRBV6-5,TGTGCCAGCAGCCCTAGGGGTTGGGGGAACACTGAAGCTTTCTTT,CASSPRGWGNTEAFF
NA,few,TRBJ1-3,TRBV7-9,TGTGCCAGCAGCGTACTTGTAAACACCATATATTTT,CASSVLVNTIYF
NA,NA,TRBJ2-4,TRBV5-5,TGTGCCAGCAGCCTCAATTGGGGCCCCGGCATTCAGTACTTC,CASSLNWGPGIQYF
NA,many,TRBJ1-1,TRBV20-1,TGCAGTGCTAGCAACCCGGGACAAGGCAACACTGAAGCTTTCTTT,CSASNPGQGNTEAFF
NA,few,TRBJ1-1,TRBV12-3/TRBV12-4,TGTGCCAGCAGGCCCTCGGGACACAACACTGAAGCTTTCTTT,CASRPSGHNTEAFF
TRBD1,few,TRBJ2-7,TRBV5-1,TGCGCCAGCAGCTTGGCTCCGGGACAGAACTACGAGCAGTACTTC,CASSLAPGQNYEQYF
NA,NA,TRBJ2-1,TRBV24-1,TGTGCCACCAGTGAAGACAGCTACAATGAGCAGTTCTTC,CATSEDSYNEQFF
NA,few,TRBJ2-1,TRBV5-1,TGCGCCAGCAGAGAGTCCCCGGCCAGGGGCTCCTACAATGAGCAGTTCTTC,CASRESPARGSYNEQFF
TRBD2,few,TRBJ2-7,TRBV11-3,TGTGCCAGCAGAAGGCGGGAGGACTCCTACGAGCAGTACTTC,CASRRREDSYEQYF
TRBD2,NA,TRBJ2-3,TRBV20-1,TGCAGTGCTAGAGTCGCGGGGGGGCCTGGAGATACGCAGTATTTT,CSARVAGGPGDTQYF
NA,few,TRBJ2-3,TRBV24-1,TGTGCCACCAGTGTTGCAGATACGCAGTATTTT,CATSVADTQYF
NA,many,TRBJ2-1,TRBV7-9,TGTGCCAGCAGCCCCGACTTAAATGAGCAGTTCTTC,CASSPDLNEQFF
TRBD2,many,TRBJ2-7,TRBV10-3,TGTGCCATCAGTGGTACTAGCGGGAGCAACTACGAGCAGTACTTC,CAISGTSGSNYEQYF
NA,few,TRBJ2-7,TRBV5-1,TGCGCCAGCAGCTTGAGTCGGGAGGGGGCCCACGAGCAGTACTTC,CASSLSREGAHEQYF
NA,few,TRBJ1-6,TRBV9,TGTGCCAGCAGCGTAGGGACGGAGTCCCACTCCCCCCTCCACTTT,CASSVGTESHSPLHF
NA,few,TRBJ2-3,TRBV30,TGTGCCTGGAGCCACCCGGGGGCAGATACGCAGTATTTT,CAWSHPGADTQYF
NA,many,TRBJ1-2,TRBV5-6,TGTGCCAGCAGAACAGCTTCGACGGGGGGCTATGGCTACACCTTC,CASRTASTGGYGYTF
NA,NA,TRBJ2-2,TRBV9,TGTGCCAGCAGCGTAGAGGGGGATGCCACCGGGGAGCTGTTTTTT,CASSVEGDATGELFF
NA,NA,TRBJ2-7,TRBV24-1,TGTGCCACCAGTGATTTAGTCCCAGGCACCTACGAGCAGTACTTC,CATSDLVPGTYEQYF
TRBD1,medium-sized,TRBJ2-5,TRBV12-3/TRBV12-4,TGTGCCAGCAGTGGACAGGAGACCCAAGAGACCCAGTACTTC,CASSGQETQETQYF
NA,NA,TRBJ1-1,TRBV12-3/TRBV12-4,TGTGCCAGCAGTTTCGGGGGTATCACTGAAGCTTTCTTT,CASSFGGITEAFF
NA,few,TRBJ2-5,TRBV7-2,TGTGCCAGCAGCTTAGGGTATAGCCACGAGACCCAGTACTTC,CASSLGYSHETQYF
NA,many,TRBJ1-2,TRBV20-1,TGCAGTGCTGGGGCGGGCGGGAAGAACTATGGCTACACCTTC,CSAGAGGKNYGYTF
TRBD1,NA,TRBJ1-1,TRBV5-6,TGTGCCAGCAGTCCGGGACAGACCTGGAACACTGAAGCTTTCTTT,CASSPGQTWNTEAFF
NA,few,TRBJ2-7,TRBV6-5,TGTGCCAGCAGTTCTAGCGTTCGGGTACCCGAGCAGTACTTC,CASSSSVRVPEQYF
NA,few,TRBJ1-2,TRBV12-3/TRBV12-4,TGTGCCAGCAGTTTAGGCAGAACTAACTATGGCTACACCTTC,CASSLGRTNYGYTF
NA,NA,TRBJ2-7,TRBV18,TGTGCCAGCTCACCACGAGGAGGGGCCCTAAACTCCCCTTCCTACGAGCAGTACTTC,CASSPRGGALNSPSYEQYF
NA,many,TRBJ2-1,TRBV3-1,TGTGCCAGCAGCCAGAAGGGACTGGGGCGTGAGCAGTTCTTC,CASSQKGLGREQFF
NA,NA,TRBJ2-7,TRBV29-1,TGCAGCGTTGGGTCGTCCCCCTACGAGCAGTACTTC,CSVGSSPYEQYF
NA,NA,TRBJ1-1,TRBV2,TGTGCCAGCCATATGTACACTGAAGCTTTCTTT,CASHMYTEAFF